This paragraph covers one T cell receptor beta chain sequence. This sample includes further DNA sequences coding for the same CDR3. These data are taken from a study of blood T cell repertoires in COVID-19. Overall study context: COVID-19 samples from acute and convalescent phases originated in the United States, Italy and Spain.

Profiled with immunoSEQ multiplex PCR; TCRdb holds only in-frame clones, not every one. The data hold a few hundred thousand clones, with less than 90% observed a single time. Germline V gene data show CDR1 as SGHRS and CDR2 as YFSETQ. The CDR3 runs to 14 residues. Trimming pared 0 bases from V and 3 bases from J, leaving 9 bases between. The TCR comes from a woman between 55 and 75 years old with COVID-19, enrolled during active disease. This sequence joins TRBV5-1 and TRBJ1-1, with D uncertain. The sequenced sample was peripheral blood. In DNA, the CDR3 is TGCGCCAGCAGCTTGGGGCGGGGAGACACTGAAGCTTTCTTT. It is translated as CASSLGRGDTEAFF.